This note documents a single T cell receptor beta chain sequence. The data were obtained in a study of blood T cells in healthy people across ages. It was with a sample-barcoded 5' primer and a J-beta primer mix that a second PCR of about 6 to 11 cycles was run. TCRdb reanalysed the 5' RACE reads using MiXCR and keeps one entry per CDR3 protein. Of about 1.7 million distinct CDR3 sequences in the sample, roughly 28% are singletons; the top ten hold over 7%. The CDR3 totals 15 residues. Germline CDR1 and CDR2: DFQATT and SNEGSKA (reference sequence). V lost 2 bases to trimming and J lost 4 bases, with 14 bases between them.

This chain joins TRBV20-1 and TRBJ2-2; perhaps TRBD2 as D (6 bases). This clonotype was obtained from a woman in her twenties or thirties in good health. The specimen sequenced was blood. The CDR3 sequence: CSARIGGGGTGELFF. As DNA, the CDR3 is TGCAGTGCTAGAATCGGGGGTGGAGGCACCGGGGAGCTGTTTTTT.